This T cell receptor beta chain is from a study of cytomegalovirus exposure and HLA in healthy donors. 60 Vbeta and 13 Jbeta primers were used in PCR. Per the authors' pipeline: As a later analysis found, there were 80 million or so unique TCR beta chains, of which approximately 10 million were shared. The repertoire was sequenced with immunoSEQ multiplex PCR; TCRdb's copy has only in-frame clones and lacks some. V and J calls and clone size follow that table, whereas D and trimming were derived from the DNA. The repertoire has fewer than 150,000 clones, around 78% of them found once; the top ten carry around 6.6%. Each of the donors was a healthy bone marrow donor. This CDR3 has 16 amino acids. Germline values: CDR1 SGHAT, CDR2 FQNNGV. V lost 5 bases, J lost 1 base, and 10 bases stayed unmatched.

The V call is TRBV11-2, the J call TRBJ2-7; TRBD1 matches at 8 bases. The sequence was obtained from a woman aged 40 to 50 in good health and CMV-seropositive. The sample comprised PBMCs. The DNA of the CDR3 is TGTGCCAGCAGCCTTCTCACCGGGACAGGTTCCTACGAGCAGTACTTC. It codes for CASSLLTGTGSYEQYF.